A single sample is the source of the 8 T cell receptor beta chains below, sequenced in a study of breast tumors, draining lymph nodes, adjacent tissues. Via MiXCR, TCRdb re-called the multiplex PCR reads, giving one row per CDR3 protein. Of 6,500 to 7,500 distinct CDR3 sequences listed, around 46% are singletons. Sequencing used tumor-adjacent breast tissue. All receptors derive from a female donor with breast cancer. Some clones in this sample may be carry-over from other donors' samples.

The chain is built from TRBV15 and TRBJ2-5, with 10 bases aligning to TRBD1. The germline CDR1 and CDR2 sequences are LNHNV and YYDKDF (reference sequence). The CDR3 totals 15 residues. Trimming removed 10 bases from V and 1 base from J; junction bases left unmatched: 9. The DNA of the CDR3 is TGTGCCATCGCATGGGACAGGGGAGCCCAAGAGACCCAGTACTTC. It is translated as CAIAWDRGAQETQYF.

This sequence joins TRBV9 and TRBJ2-1; D unresolved. This CDR3 has 13 residues. CDR1 and CDR2 from the germline V gene are SGDLS and YYNGEE. V was cut by 4 bases and J by 7 bases, with 12 bases left in between. The CDR3 protein is CASSTLAMNEQFF. CDR3 in DNA: TGTGCCAGCAGCACCCTTGCGATGAATGAGCAGTTCTTC.

The chain links TRBV10-3 to TRBJ2-7; no clear D gene. The CDR3 runs to 11 residues. With 4 bases removed from V and 4 bases from J, the gap between germline ends came to 5 bases. Germline CDR1 and CDR2: ENHRY and SYGVKD. CDR3 residues: CAISASYEQYF. CDR3 coding DNA: TGTGCCATCAGTGCCTCTTACGAGCAGTACTTC.

To note about this clonotype: The junction differs from germline at one of its ends, possibly a read error. V usage is TRBV19 and J usage is TRBJ2-5; D might be TRBD2 (6 bases). This CDR3 spans 13 amino acids. Germline CDR1 LNHDA, CDR2 SQIVND (reference sequence). The chain's CDR3 is CASSIWVRETRYF. The CDR3 nucleotides are TGTGCCAGTAGTATTTGGGTACGGGAGACCCGGTACTTC. Full variable domain (rest looked up from reference TRBV19 and TRBJ2-5): DGGITQSPKYLFRKEGQNVTLSCEQNLNHDAMYWYRQDPGQGLRLIYYSQIVNDFQKGDIAEGYSVSREKKESFPLTVTSAQKNPTAFYLCASSIWVRETRYFGPGTRLLVL.

This clonotype was seen ten or more times. The V call is TRBV2, the J call TRBJ2-5; TRBD2 matches 13 bases. Trimming at V came to 4 bases and at J to 4 bases, leaving 12 bases not matched to a gene. The length of the CDR3 is 18 residues. Per germline, CDR1 SNHLY and CDR2 FYNNEI. CDR3 in amino acids: CASSAWRTSGSNRETQYF. As DNA, the CDR3 is TGTGCCAGCAGTGCCTGGAGGACTAGCGGGAGTAATCGAGAGACCCAGTACTTC. The whole variable domain, remainder taken from reference TRBV2 and TRBJ2-5, is EPEVTQTPSHQVTQMGQEVILRCVPISNHLYFYWYRQILGQKVEFLVSFYNNEISEKSEIFDDQFSVERPDGSNFTLKIRSTKLEDSAMYFCASSAWRTSGSNRETQYFGPGTRLLVL.

CDR3 in amino acids: CASSDRGNTGELFF. In DNA, the CDR3 is TGTGCCAGCTCCGACAGGGGAAACACCGGGGAGCTGTTTTTT. The chain carries TRBV18 and TRBJ2-2; 8 positions match TRBD1. Germline trimming cut 6 bases from V and 2 bases from J; bases unmatched to any gene: 2. CDR3 size: 14 residues. Germline CDR1 and CDR2: KGHSH and LQKENI.

This clonotype showed up many times. The chain combines TRBV7-3 with TRBJ2-2; TRBD1 is a possible D gene (6 bases). Germline V gene data show CDR1 as SGHTA and CDR2 as FQGTGA. The CDR3 has 18 residues. V was cut by 2 bases and J by 0 bases, with 16 bases left in between. The CDR3 region has the DNA TGTGCCAGCAGCTTAGTACCCAGGGGTCCCGCGAACACCGGGGAGCTGTTTTTT. Its protein product is CASSLVPRGPANTGELFF.

The chain links TRBV6-1 to TRBJ2-3, with TRBD2 matching 12 bases. CDR3 length equals 15 residues. The J segment lost 1 base and the V segment lost 6 bases, leaving 2 bases of the junction unmatched. The V gene's germline CDR1 is MNHNS and CDR2 SASEGT. The CDR3 DNA reads TGTGCCAGCAGAAGGACTAGCGGGGGCACAGATACGCAGTATTTT. Translating it yields CASRRTSGGTDTQYF.